Sequencing of this T cell receptor (beta chain) was carried out in a study of T-cell memory formation after mild COVID-19. Via MiXCR, TCRdb re-called the 5' RACE reads, giving one row per CDR3 protein. The sample contains a few hundred thousand distinct CDR3 sequences, about 20% of which appear only once. This clonotype was detected a few times. This CDR3 spans 17 amino acids. Germline V gives CDR1 SGHTA, CDR2 FQGNSA. V lost 2 bases and J 1 base, leaving 18 bases between the germline ends. Input material: PBMCs or a T cell subset sorted from them (not recorded which). This sequence was found in an adult woman who had mild COVID-19 (a few samples of this study predate the infection). Cell type and time point are not known. The chain uses TRBV7-2 and TRBJ2-7; a weak D match, TRBD2 (5 bases). CDR3 in amino acids: CASSLFGGGTGSYEQYF. In DNA form, the CDR3 reads TGTGCCAGCAGCTTATTTGGTGGAGGTACTGGGTCCTACGAGCAGTACTTC.